This TCR beta chain comes out of a study of cytomegalovirus exposure and HLA in healthy donors. This CDR3 is built from 15 residues. V lost 4 bases and J lost 4; bases outside the gene matches: 6. Germline V gene lookup returns CDR1 MDHEN and CDR2 SYDVKM. Produced via immunoSEQ multiplex PCR; TCRdb's table is partial and in-frame only. Among 200,000 to 250,000 clones listed, around 87% were seen once. This clone was counted between two and nine times. The sequence came from a man aged 18 to 30 in good health and CMV-seronegative. This chain joins TRBV28 and TRBJ2-5, with 10 nucleotides matching TRBD1. Specimen: PBMCs. In nucleotides, the CDR3 is TGTGCCAGCAGTTCCGGGACAGGGGTTCGAGAGACCCAGTACTTC. The encoded protein is CASSSGTGVRETQYF.